This passage covers 16 T cell receptor beta chains from one sample sequenced in a study of blood T cell repertoires in COVID-19. Libraries were prepared by immunoSEQ multiplex PCR; TCRdb keeps only in-frame clonotypes and omits some of them. The data hold about 52,000 clones, with approximately 90% observed a single time. The sample consisted of peripheral blood. These receptor sequences come from an older man with acute or convalescent COVID-19.

J is TRBJ2-2 and V is TRBV29-1; D is possibly TRBD2 (6 bases). Per germline, CDR1 SQVTM and CDR2 ANQGSEA. V was pared by 3 bases and J by 0 bases, with 8 bases between. This CDR3 region has 14 residues. CDR3 residues: CSVDSGANTGELFF. CDR3 nucleotide sequence: TGCAGCGTTGACTCGGGGGCGAACACCGGGGAGCTGTTTTTT.

The chain links TRBV3-1 (or the pseudogene TRBV3-2) to TRBJ1-3, with D perhaps TRBD1 (5 bases). The V gene lost 5 bases and the J gene lost 4 bases, with 9 bases spanning the gap. The CDR3 covers 13 residues. Germline CDR1 is LGHDT and CDR2 is YNNKEL (reference sequence). The CDR3 DNA is TGTGCCAGCAGCAACCAGGGCGGAAACACCATATATTTT. This gives the protein CASSNQGGNTIYF.

The CDR3, as DNA: TGCAGCGTGGGGCCGACAGGGACCTACGAGCAGTACTTC. It specifies CSVGPTGTYEQYF. The chain employs TRBV29-1 and TRBJ2-7; 7 nucleotides match TRBD1. Looked up from germline, CDR1 is SQVTM and CDR2 is ANQGSEA. J lost 2 bases, V lost 6 bases, and 7 bases had no gene match. This CDR3 comprises 13 residues.

The V and J genes are TRBV14 and TRBJ1-1, with D possibly being TRBD1 (5 bases). V lost 3 bases and J lost 0, with 14 bases in between. In germline, CDR1 is SGHDN, CDR2 FVKESK. The CDR3 extends over 16 amino acids. CDR3: CASSHLDTFMNTEAFF. DNA of the CDR3: TGTGCCAGCAGCCACCTGGACACCTTTATGAACACTGAAGCTTTCTTT.

Only one count was recorded for this clone. V usage is TRBV27 and J usage is TRBJ2-2; 8 nucleotides agree with TRBD1. Germline V gene lookup returns CDR1 MNHEY and CDR2 SMNVEV (reference sequence). V dropped 7 bases and J dropped 0; count of bases not matched to a gene: 7. This CDR3 has 16 amino acids. The CDR3 sequence: CASTDPGQANTGELFF. CDR3 nucleotides: TGTGCCAGCACGGATCCGGGACAGGCGAACACCGGGGAGCTGTTTTTT.

This chain connects TRBV7-6 to TRBJ2-2; possible D gene TRBD1, 6 bases. From germline, CDR1 is SGHVS and CDR2 FNYEAQ. The length of the CDR3 is 16 residues. The V end was cut by 6 bases, the J end by 5 bases, with 19 bases between. CDR3 loop: CASSQDSLEYTGELFF. The CDR3 DNA follows: TGTGCCAGCAGTCAGGACAGCCTGGAGTATACCGGGGAGCTGTTTTTT.

The genes are TRBV6-5 and TRBJ1-1, with 7 bases fitting TRBD1. The CDR3 is 16 amino acids. V trimming: 4 bases; J trimming: 0 bases; junction bases outside the gene matches: 8. Germline V CDR1 and CDR2: MNHEY, SVGAGI. The CDR3 region is CASSSGQDFMNTEAFF. In DNA, the CDR3 is TGTGCCAGCAGTTCAGGACAGGATTTCATGAACACTGAAGCTTTCTTT.

The chain has TRBV5-4 and TRBJ1-2; D not resolved. Trimming shortened V by 4 bases and J by 1 base, and 8 bases separated the two germline ends. The CDR3 runs 13 residues. CDR1 is SGHNT, CDR2 YYREEE, per germline (reference sequence). CDR3 in amino acids: CASSLLLNYGYTF. CDR3 DNA sequence: TGTGCCAGCAGCCTATTGCTTAACTATGGCTACACCTTC.

V is TRBV7-2 and J is TRBJ2-7; D is possibly TRBD2 (6 bases). From germline, CDR1 is SGHTA and CDR2 FQGNSA. The CDR3 sequence is 16 residues long. V lost 0 bases, J lost 0 bases, and 12 bases lay in between. Written as DNA, the CDR3 is TGTGCCAGCAGCTTAGCGCGCGGGGTCCCCTCCTACGAGCAGTACTTC. It specifies CASSLARGVPSYEQYF.

The V and J genes are TRBV19 and TRBJ2-1; 7 bases map to TRBD1. The CDR3 is made up of 15 amino acids. With 6 bases clipped from V and 3 bases from J, the junction kept 8 bases outside the gene matches. Germline V gene data show CDR1 as LNHDA and CDR2 as SQIVND (reference sequence). The DNA of the CDR3 is TGTGCCAGTAGCCTTACGACAGGGAGCTACAATGAGCAGTTCTTC. It encodes CASSLTTGSYNEQFF. Based on the CDR3 plus reference TRBV19 and TRBJ2-1, the full variable domain is DGGITQSPKYLFRKEGQNVTLSCEQNLNHDAMYWYRQDPGQGLRLIYYSQIVNDFQKGDIAEGYSVSREKKESFPLTVTSAQKNPTAFYLCASSLTTGSYNEQFFGPGTRLTVL.

This clone occurred a few times. V is TRBV7-9 and J is TRBJ1-1; TRBD1 agrees at 8 bases. The CDR3 totals 13 residues. Per the germline V gene, CDR1 is SEHNR and CDR2 is FQNEAQ (reference sequence). V was pared by 1 base and J by 9 bases, with 4 bases of the junction left unmatched. The CDR3 DNA reads as TGTGCCAGCAGCTTAGACGTCAGGGGGCAAGCTTTCTTT. This translates into CASSLDVRGQAFF.

This sequence joins TRBV9 and TRBJ2-1; TRBD1 might be the D (6 bases). The CDR3 totals 17 residues. V was trimmed by 0 bases and J by 0 bases, leaving 13 bases between them. Germline assignment: CDR1 SGDLS and CDR2 YYNGEE. For the CDR3, the DNA is TGTGCCAGCAGCGTAGTAGGACAGTTCTCCTCCTACAATGAGCAGTTCTTC. It is translated as CASSVVGQFSSYNEQFF.

With respect to this clone: A junction boundary mismatches the germline segment, possibly from a read error. The chain couples TRBV6-2 or TRBV6-3 to TRBJ1-2, with D possibly TRBD1 on 5 matching bases. The V gene's germline CDR1 is MNHEY and CDR2 SVGEGT. The CDR3 runs 15 residues. The CDR3 spells CANSYPMTETYGYTF. The CDR3 bases are TGTGCCAACAGTTACCCAATGACAGAAACCTATGGCTACACCTTC.

The V call is TRBV19, the J call TRBJ1-2, with 8 bases fitting TRBD1. The CDR3 has 13 residues. V lost 4 bases and J lost 8; bases outside the gene matches: 6. The germline CDR1 and CDR2 sequences are LNHDA and SQIVND (reference sequence). The CDR3 DNA reads as TGTGCCAGTAGTACCAGGGGGCTCGGGGGCTACACCTTC. Amino acid sequence: CASSTRGLGGYTF.

This chain links TRBV11-2 with TRBJ2-1, with 8 bases identical to TRBD1. After removal of 5 bases from V and 7 bases from J, the junction contained 10 bases not matched to a gene. The CDR3 totals 15 residues. Germline CDR1 is SGHAT and CDR2 is FQNNGV. Here the CDR3 reads CASSARQGMRNEQFF. The CDR3 region has the DNA TGTGCCAGCAGCGCCCGACAGGGGATGAGGAATGAGCAGTTCTTC.

This clone turned up a few times. The V gene is TRBV2, the J gene TRBJ2-7; a weak D match, TRBD2 (6 bases). The CDR3 runs to 13 residues. V lost 11 bases, J lost 4 bases, and 18 bases lay in between. Germline assignment: CDR1 SNHLY and CDR2 FYNNEI. CDR3 loop: CAGGTARWYEQYF. The CDR3 nucleotides read TGTGCCGGGGGGACTGCCAGATGGTACGAGCAGTACTTC.